The 17 T cell receptor beta chains reported below all come from one sample, sequenced in a study of cytomegalovirus exposure and HLA in healthy donors. The PCR employed 60 Vbeta primers together with 13 Jbeta primers. The method was immunoSEQ multiplex PCR; TCRdb's version includes in-frame clones alone and lacks a portion of them. The sample table sets out about 39,000 clones. Sample: PBMCs. The receptors originated from a woman aged 25-40 years in good health and CMV-seropositive.

The chain is built from TRBV5-1 and TRBJ2-7, with 9 bases fitting TRBD1. J lost 5 bases, V lost 4 bases, and 7 bases had no gene match. Germline CDR1 is SGHRS and CDR2 is YFSETQ. CDR3 length: 14 amino acids. The CDR3 bases are TGCGCCAGCAGCCAACAGGGGGCGCGTAACGAGCAGTACTTC. This gives the protein CASSQQGARNEQYF.

The rearrangement uses TRBV2 and TRBJ1-3; D unclear. Per germline, CDR1 SNHLY and CDR2 FYNNEI. V was shortened by 8 bases and J by 7 bases, with 9 bases between the two germline ends. CDR3 length: 11 residues. The CDR3 reads CASDWANTIYF. CDR3 bases: TGTGCCAGCGATTGGGCCAACACCATATATTTT.

This rearrangement joins TRBV11-2 to TRBJ1-3; 10 bases are a match to TRBD1. The CDR3 runs to 19 residues. Unmatched junction bases numbered 12, after V lost 4 bases and J lost 0 bases. Germline V gene data show CDR1 as SGHAT and CDR2 as FQNNGV. The CDR3 loop is CASSSEGGTGAYSGNTIYF. The CDR3 DNA is TGTGCCAGCAGCTCCGAGGGCGGGACAGGGGCTTACTCTGGAAACACCATATATTTT.

A word on this clone: At the DNA level, this CDR3 is encoded by other sequences in the same sample as well. The chain recombines TRBV18 with TRBJ1-2; 7 bases fit TRBD1. The J segment lost 2 bases and the V segment lost 6 bases, leaving 3 bases of the junction unmatched. Looked up from germline, CDR1 is KGHSH and CDR2 is LQKENI. The CDR3 length is 13 residues. CDR3 residues: CASSPGQNYGYTF. As DNA, the CDR3 is TGTGCCAGCTCTCCGGGACAGAACTATGGCTACACCTTC. Variable domain in full (rest from reference TRBV18 and TRBJ1-2): NAGVMQNPRHLVRRRGQEARLRCSPMKGHSHVYWYRQLPEEGLKFMVYLQKENIIDESGMPKERFSAEFPKEGPSILRIQQVVRGDSAAYFCASSPGQNYGYTFGSGTRLTVV.

The CDR3 loop is CASSQGSSGLPSYNEQFF. CDR3 sequence (DNA): TGCGCCAGCAGCCAAGGGTCTAGCGGCCTTCCCTCCTACAATGAGCAGTTCTTC. The genes are TRBV4-1 and TRBJ2-1, with TRBD2 matching 7 bases. The V gene end was trimmed by 1 base and the J gene end by 0 bases; junction bases not matched to a gene: 9. This CDR3 has 18 amino acids. Germline V CDR1 and CDR2: MGHRA, YSYEKL.

The rearrangement joins TRBV4-2 to TRBJ2-7; 9 positions match TRBD2. CDR1 and CDR2 (germline): LGHNA, YNFKEQ. Trimming removed 2 bases from V and 5 bases from J; junction bases left unmatched: 7. The CDR3 length is 15 residues. The CDR3, as DNA: TGTGCCAGCAGCCAACGGGGCGGGGGGGCAGACGAGCAGTACTTC. Encoded protein: CASSQRGGGADEQYF.

The chain has TRBV5-4 and TRBJ1-2; TRBD1 agrees at 7 bases. The CDR3 runs to 14 residues. Germline loops: CDR1 SGHNT, CDR2 YYREEE (reference sequence). The V and J ends lost 5 bases and 11 bases, in that order; junction bases with no gene match: 15. The CDR3 DNA reads TGTGCCAGCAGTCCCGACCGGGACAGTCTGACTTACACCTTC. As protein: CASSPDRDSLTYTF.

The chain couples TRBV5-1 to TRBJ1-1; D ambiguous. CDR1 SGHRS and CDR2 YFSETQ come from the germline V gene. The CDR3 loop spans 15 amino acids. V was clipped by 0 bases and J by 1 base, with 10 bases between them. The CDR3 sequence is CASSLAQAANTEAFF. CDR3 bases: TGCGCCAGCAGCTTGGCTCAGGCAGCGAACACTGAAGCTTTCTTT. The full variable domain, completed using reference TRBV5-1 and TRBJ1-1, is KAGVTQTPRYLIKTRGQQVTLSCSPISGHRSVSWYQQTPGQGLQFLFEYFSETQRNKGNFPGRFSGRQFSNSRSEMNVSTLELGDSALYLCASSLAQAANTEAFFGQGTRLTVV.

About this clone itself: Other DNA sequences in the sample encode the same CDR3. The chain joins TRBV20-1 to TRBJ2-5; no clear D. V was cut by 2 bases and J by 4 bases, with 5 bases left in between. Germline-derived CDR1 and CDR2 are DFQATT and SNEGSKA (reference sequence). This CDR3 is built from 11 residues. CDR3 bases: TGCAGTGCTAGACATTTAGAGACCCAGTACTTC. Translated: CSARHLETQYF.

V is TRBV27 and J is TRBJ2-7, with D tentatively TRBD1 (5 bases). Trimming took off 6 bases at V and 2 bases at J, with 8 bases between the two ends. The germline gives CDR1 MNHEY, CDR2 SMNVEV (reference sequence). The CDR3 is 12 amino acids. CDR3 DNA: TGTGCCAGCAGGGACACAGCCTACGAGCAGTACTTC. This translates into CASRDTAYEQYF.

The J gene is TRBJ1-3, the V gene TRBV18; 9 nucleotides line up with TRBD1. The germline CDR1 and CDR2 sequences are KGHSH and LQKENI. The CDR3 is made up of 15 amino acids. The V segment lost 3 bases and the J segment 4 bases; nucleotides outside the gene matches: 4. CDR3 bases: TGTGCCAGCTCACCCGGGACAGGGCCCGGAAACACCATATATTTT. It encodes CASSPGTGPGNTIYF.

The rearrangement uses TRBV4-1 and TRBJ2-7, with 9 nucleotides matching TRBD1. The CDR3 runs to 17 residues. Germline V gene data show CDR1 as MGHRA and CDR2 as YSYEKL. Trimming cost V 2 bases and J 5 bases; bases outside gene matches: 13. The CDR3 protein is CASSQSPLGQGRDEQYF. The CDR3 nucleotides read TGCGCCAGCAGCCAATCGCCTCTAGGACAGGGGAGGGACGAGCAGTACTTC.

This chain uses TRBV28 with TRBJ1-1; 7 bases align to TRBD1. The V and J ends lost 5 bases and 3 bases, in that order; junction bases with no gene match: 9. CDR3 length equals 15 residues. The V gene's germline CDR1 is MDHEN and CDR2 SYDVKM. As DNA, the CDR3 is TGTGCCAGCAGTATAGGGGGCGAAGGGGACACTGAAGCTTTCTTT. Its translation is CASSIGGEGDTEAFF.

The CDR3 bases are TGCGCCAGCAGGGGGGAGGGAGCTAGCGGCACAGATACGCAGTATTTT. Translation: CASRGEGASGTDTQYF. The chain joins TRBV23-1 to TRBJ2-3; 7 nucleotides agree with TRBD2. TRBV23-1 is an ORF; its function is uncertain. The V and J ends lost 6 bases and 1 base, in that order; junction bases with no gene match: 10. The CDR3 has 16 residues.

This chain uses TRBV4-1 with TRBJ1-6, with D perhaps matching TRBD1 (6 bases). With 3 bases removed from V and 0 bases from J, the gap between germline ends came to 12 bases. Germline V gives CDR1 MGHRA, CDR2 YSYEKL. The CDR3 is made up of 17 amino acids. Here the CDR3 DNA reads TGCGCCAGCAGCCACCCCTCACAGGGCTCCTATAATTCACCCCTCCACTTT. Translating gives CASSHPSQGSYNSPLHF.

The CDR3 is CASSPDTGNYGYTF. DNA of the CDR3: TGTGCCAGCAGCCCGGATACAGGGAACTATGGCTACACCTTC. The chain links TRBV7-9 to TRBJ1-2; D possibly corresponds to TRBD1 (6 bases). Germline-derived CDR1 and CDR2 are SEHNR and FQNEAQ (reference sequence). The CDR3 runs 14 residues. V was cut by 5 bases and J by 2 bases, with 12 bases left in between.

The rearrangement links TRBV10-3 to TRBJ1-1; 9 bases are a match to TRBD1. Germline V CDR1 and CDR2: ENHRY, SYGVKD. The CDR3 consists of 15 residues. Trimming removed 6 bases from V and 0 bases from J; junction bases left unmatched: 5. This CDR3 is CAIRGQGNMNTEAFF. The CDR3 DNA is TGTGCCATCAGGGGACAGGGAAACATGAACACTGAAGCTTTCTTT.